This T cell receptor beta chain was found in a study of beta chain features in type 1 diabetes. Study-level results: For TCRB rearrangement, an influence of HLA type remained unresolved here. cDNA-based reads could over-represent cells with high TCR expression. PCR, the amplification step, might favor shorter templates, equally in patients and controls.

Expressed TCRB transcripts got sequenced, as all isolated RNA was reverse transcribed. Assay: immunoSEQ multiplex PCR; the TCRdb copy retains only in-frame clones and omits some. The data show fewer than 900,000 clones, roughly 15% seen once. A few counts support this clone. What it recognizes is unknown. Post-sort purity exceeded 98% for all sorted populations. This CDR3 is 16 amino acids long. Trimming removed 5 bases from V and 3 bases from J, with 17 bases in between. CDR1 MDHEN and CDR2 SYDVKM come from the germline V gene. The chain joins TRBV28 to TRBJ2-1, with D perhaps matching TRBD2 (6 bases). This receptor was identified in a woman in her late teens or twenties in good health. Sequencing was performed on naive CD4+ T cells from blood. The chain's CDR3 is CASSLLYAGIYNEQFF. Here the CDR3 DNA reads TGTGCCAGCAGTCTTCTGTATGCGGGGATCTACAATGAGCAGTTCTTC.